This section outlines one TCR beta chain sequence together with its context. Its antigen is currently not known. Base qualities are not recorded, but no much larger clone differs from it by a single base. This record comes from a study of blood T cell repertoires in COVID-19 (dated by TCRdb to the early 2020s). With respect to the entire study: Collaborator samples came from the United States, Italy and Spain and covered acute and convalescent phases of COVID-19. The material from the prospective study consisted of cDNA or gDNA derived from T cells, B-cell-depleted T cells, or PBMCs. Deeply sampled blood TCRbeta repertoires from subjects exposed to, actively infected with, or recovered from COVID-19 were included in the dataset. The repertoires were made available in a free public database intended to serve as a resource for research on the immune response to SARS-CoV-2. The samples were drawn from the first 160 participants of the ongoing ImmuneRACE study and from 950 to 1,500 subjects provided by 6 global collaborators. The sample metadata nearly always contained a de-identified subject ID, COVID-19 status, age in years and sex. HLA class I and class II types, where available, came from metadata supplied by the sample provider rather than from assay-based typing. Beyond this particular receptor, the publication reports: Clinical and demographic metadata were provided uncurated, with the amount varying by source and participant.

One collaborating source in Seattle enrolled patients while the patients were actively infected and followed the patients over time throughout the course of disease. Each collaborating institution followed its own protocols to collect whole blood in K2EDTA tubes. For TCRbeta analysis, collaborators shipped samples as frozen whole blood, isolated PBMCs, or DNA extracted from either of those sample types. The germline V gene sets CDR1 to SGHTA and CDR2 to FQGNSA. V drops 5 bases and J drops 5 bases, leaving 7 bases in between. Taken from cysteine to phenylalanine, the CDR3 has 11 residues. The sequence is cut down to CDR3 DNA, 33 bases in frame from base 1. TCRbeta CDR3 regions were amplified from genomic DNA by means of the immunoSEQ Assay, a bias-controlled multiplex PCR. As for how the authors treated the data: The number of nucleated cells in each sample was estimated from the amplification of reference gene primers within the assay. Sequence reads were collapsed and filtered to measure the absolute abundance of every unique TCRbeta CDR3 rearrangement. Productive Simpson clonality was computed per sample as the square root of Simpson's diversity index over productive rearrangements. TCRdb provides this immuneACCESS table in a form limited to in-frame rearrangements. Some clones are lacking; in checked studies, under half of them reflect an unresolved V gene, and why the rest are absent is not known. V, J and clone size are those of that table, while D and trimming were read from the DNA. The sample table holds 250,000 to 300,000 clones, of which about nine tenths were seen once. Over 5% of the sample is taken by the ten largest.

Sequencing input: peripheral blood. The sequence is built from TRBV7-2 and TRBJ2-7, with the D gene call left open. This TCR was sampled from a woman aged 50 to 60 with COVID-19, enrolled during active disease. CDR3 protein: CASSPLHEQYF. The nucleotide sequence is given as TGTGCCAGCAGCCCGCTACACGAGCAGTACTTC.